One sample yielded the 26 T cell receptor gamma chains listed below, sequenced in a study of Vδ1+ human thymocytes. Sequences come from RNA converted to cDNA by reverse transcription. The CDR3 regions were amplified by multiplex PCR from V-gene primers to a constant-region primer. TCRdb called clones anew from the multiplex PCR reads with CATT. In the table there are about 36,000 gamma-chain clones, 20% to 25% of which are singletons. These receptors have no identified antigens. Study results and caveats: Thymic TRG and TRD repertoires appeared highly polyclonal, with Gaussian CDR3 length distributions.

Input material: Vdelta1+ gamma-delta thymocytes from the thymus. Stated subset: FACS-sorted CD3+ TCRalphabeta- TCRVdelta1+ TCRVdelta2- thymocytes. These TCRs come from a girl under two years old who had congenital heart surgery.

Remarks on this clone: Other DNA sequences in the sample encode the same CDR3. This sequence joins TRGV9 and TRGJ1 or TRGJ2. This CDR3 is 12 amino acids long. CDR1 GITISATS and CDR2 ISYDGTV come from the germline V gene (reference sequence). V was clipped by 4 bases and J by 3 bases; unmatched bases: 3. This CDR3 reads CALWDFYYKKLF. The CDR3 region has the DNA TGTGCCTTGTGGGATTTTTATTATAAGAAACTCTTT.

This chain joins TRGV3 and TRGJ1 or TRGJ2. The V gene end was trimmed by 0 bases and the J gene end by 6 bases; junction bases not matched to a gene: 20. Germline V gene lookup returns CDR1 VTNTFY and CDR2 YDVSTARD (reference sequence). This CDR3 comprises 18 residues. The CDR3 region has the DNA TGTGCCACCTGGGACAGGCCTTTGATTCTATTCCGGGCTTATAAGAAACTCTTT. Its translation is CATWDRPLILFRAYKKLF.

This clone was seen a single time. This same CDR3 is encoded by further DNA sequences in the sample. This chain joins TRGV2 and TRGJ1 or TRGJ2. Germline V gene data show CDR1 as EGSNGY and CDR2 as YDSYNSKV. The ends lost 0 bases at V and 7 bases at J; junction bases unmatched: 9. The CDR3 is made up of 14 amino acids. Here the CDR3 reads CATWDGPRGYKKLF. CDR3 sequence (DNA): TGTGCCACCTGGGACGGGCCGAGGGGGTATAAGAAACTCTTT.

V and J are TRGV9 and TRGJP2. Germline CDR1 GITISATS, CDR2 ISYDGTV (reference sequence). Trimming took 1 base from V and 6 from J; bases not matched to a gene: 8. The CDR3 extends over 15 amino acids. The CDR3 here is CALWEVVGGDWIKTF. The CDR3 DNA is TGTGCCTTGTGGGAGGTTGTTGGGGGTGATTGGATCAAGACGTTT.

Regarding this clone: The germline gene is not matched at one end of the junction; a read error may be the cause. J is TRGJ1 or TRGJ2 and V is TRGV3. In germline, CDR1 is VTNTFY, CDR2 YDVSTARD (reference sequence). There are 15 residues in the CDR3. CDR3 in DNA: TGTGCCACCTGGGGCAGGCCGGGGTATTATTATAAGAAACTCTTT. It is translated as CATWGRPGYYYKKLF.

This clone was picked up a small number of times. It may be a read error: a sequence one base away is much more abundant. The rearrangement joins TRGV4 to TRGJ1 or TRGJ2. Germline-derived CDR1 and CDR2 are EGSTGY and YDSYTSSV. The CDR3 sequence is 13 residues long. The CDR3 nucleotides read TGTGCCACCTGGGGTGGGGATTATTATAAGAAACTCTTT. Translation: CATWGGDYYKKLF.

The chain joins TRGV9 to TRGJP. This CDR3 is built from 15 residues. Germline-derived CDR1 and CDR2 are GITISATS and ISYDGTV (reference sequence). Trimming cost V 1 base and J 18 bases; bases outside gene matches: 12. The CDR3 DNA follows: TGTGCCTTGTGGGAGGTCGGCCTGATGGGAAAAATCAAGGTATTT. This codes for CALWEVGLMGKIKVF.

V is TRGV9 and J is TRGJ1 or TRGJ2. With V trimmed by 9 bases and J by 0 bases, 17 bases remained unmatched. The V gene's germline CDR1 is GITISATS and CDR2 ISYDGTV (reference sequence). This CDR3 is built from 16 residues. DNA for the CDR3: TGTGCCTTGCCCCTGGTGGAGTATCCGAATTATTATAAGAAACTCTTT. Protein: CALPLVEYPNYYKKLF.

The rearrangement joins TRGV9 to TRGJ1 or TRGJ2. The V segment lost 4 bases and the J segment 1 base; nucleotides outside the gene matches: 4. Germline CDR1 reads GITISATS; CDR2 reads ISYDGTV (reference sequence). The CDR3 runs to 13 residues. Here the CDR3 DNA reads TGTGCCTTGTGGGACCCCAATTATTATAAGAAACTCTTT. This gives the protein CALWDPNYYKKLF.

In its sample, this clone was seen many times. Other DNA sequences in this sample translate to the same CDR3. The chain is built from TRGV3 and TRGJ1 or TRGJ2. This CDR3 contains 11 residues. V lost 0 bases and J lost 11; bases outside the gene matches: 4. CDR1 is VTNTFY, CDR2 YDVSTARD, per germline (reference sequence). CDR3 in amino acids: CATWDRPEKLF. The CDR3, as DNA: TGTGCCACCTGGGACAGGCCAGAGAAACTCTTT.

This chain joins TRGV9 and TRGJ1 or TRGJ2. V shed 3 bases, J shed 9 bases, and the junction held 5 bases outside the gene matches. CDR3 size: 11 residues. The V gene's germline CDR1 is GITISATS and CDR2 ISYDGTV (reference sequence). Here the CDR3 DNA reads TGTGCCTTGTGGGAGTCCTGTAAGAAACTCTTT. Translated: CALWESCKKLF.

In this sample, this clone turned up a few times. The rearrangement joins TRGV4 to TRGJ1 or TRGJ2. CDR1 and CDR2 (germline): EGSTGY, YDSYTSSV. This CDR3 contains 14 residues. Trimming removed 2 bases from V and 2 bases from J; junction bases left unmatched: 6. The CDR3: CATWDVGHYYKKLF. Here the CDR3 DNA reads TGTGCCACCTGGGATGTCGGGCATTATTATAAGAAACTCTTT.

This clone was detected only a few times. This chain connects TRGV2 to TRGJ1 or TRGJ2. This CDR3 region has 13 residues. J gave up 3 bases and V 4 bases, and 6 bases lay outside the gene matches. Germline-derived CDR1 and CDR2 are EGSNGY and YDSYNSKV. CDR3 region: CATWEMGYYKKLF. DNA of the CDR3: TGTGCCACCTGGGAGATGGGTTATTATAAGAAACTCTTT.

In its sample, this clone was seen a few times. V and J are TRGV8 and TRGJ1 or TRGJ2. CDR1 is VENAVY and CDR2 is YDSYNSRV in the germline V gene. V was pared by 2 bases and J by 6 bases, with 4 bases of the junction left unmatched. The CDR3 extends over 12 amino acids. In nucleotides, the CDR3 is TGTGCCACCTGGGATATGGGTTATAAGAAACTCTTT. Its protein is CATWDMGYKKLF.

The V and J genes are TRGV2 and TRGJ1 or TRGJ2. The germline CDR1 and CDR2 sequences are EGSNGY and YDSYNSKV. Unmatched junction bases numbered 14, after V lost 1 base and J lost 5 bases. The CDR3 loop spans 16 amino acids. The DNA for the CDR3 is TGTGCCACCTGGGACGGTCGTATGCGGGGGGATTATAAGAAACTCTTT. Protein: CATWDGRMRGDYKKLF.

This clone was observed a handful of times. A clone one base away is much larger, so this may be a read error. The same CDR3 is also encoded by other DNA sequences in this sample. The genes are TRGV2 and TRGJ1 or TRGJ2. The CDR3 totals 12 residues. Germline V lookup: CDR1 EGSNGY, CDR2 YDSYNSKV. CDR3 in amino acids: CATWDGRDKKLF. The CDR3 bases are TGTGCCACCTGGGACGGGCGGGATAAGAAGCTCTTT.

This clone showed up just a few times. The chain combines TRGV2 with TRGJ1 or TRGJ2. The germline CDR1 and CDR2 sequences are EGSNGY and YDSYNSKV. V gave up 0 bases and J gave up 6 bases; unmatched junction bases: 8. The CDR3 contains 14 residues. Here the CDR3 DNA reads TGTGCCACCTGGGACGGGCCCCGGGTTTATAAGAAACTCTTT. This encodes CATWDGPRVYKKLF.

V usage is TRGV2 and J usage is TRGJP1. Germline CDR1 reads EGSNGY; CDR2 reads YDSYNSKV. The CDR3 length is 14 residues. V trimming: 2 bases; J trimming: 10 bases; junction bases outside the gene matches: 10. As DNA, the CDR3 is TGTGCCACCTGGGACGCGGCCGGCATTTGGTTCAAGATATTT. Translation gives CATWDAAGIWFKIF.

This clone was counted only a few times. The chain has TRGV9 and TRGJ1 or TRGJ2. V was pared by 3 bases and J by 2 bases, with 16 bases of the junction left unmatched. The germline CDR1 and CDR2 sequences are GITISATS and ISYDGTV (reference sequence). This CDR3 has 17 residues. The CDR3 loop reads CALWELHPFGDYYKKLF. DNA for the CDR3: TGTGCCTTGTGGGAGCTGCATCCCTTCGGGGATTATTATAAGAAACTCTTT.

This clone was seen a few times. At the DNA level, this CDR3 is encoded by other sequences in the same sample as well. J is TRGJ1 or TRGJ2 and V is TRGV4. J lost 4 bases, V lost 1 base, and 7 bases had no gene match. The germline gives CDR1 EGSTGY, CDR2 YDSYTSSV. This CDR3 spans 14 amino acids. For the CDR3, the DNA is TGTGCCACCTGGGATGGAGGGATCTATTATAAGAAACTCTTT. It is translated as CATWDGGIYYKKLF.

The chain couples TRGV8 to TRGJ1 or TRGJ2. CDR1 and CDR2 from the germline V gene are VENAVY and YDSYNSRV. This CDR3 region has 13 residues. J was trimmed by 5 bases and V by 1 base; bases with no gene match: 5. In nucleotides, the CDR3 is TGTGCCACCTGGGATAGTTGGGATTATAAGAAACTCTTT. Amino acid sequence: CATWDSWDYKKLF.

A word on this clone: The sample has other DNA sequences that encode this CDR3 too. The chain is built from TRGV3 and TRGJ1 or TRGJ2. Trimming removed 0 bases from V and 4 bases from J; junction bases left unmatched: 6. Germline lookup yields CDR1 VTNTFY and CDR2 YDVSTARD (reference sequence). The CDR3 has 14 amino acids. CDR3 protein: CATWDRLPYYKKLF. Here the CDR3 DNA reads TGTGCCACCTGGGACAGGCTTCCATATTATAAGAAACTCTTT.

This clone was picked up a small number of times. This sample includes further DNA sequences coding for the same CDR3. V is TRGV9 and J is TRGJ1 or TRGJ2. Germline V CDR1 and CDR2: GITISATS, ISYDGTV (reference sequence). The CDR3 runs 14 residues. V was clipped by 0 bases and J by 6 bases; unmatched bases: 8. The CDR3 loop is CALWEVHSRYKKLF. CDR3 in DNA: TGTGCCTTGTGGGAGGTGCATTCACGTTATAAGAAACTCTTT.

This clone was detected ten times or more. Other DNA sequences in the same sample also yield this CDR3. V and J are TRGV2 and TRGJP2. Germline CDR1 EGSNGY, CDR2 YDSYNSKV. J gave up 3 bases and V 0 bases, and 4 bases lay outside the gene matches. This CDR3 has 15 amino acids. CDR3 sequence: CATWDGRGSDWIKTF. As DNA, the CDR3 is TGTGCCACCTGGGACGGGCGCGGTAGTGATTGGATCAAGACGTTT.

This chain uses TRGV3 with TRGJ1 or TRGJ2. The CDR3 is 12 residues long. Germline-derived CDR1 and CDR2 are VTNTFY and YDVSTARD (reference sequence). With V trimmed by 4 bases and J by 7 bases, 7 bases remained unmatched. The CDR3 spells CATWDREYKKLF. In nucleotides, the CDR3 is TGTGCCACCTGGGATCGAGAATATAAGAAACTCTTT.

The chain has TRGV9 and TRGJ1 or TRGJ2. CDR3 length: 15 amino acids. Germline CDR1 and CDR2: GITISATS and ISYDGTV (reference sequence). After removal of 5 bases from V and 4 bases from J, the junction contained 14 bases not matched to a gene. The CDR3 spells CALWVMRRWYYKKLF. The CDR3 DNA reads TGTGCCTTGTGGGTAATGAGGCGATGGTATTATAAGAAACTCTTT.